Following are 32 T cell receptor beta chains from one sample sequenced in a study of metastatic and nonmetastatic thyroid tumors. Thyroid surgery was preceded by no treatment in any patient. Using MiXCR, TCRdb reanalyzed the PCR reads. The data contain 30,000 to 40,000 clones, around 32% of them singletons. Specimen: blood. All receptors derive from a female donor with papillary thyroid cancer or a benign thyroid nodule (not recorded which). Some clones in this sample may be carry-over from other donors' samples.

This clone appeared a few times. This chain joins TRBV19 and TRBJ1-1, with TRBD1 as a possible D gene (5 bases). The germline CDR1 and CDR2 sequences are LNHDA and SQIVND (reference sequence). V was cut by 7 bases and J by 1 base, with 16 bases left in between. CDR3 length: 15 residues. The CDR3 sequence is CASNSGQGWNTEAFF. Here the CDR3 DNA reads TGTGCCAGTAACTCCGGCCAGGGATGGAACACTGAAGCTTTCTTT.

This clone has at least ten counts. The chain joins TRBV2 to TRBJ1-5, with unresolved D. Trimming removed 4 bases from V and 4 bases from J, with 17 bases in between. CDR3 length: 16 residues. Germline V gene data show CDR1 as SNHLY and CDR2 as FYNNEI. The CDR3 is CASSAQLKLANQPQHF. The DNA for the CDR3 is TGTGCCAGCAGTGCACAACTCAAATTAGCAAATCAGCCCCAGCATTTT.

This clone was seen at least ten times. The gene calls are TRBV11-1 and TRBJ1-1; maybe TRBD1 (5 bases). The V gene's germline CDR1 is SGHAT and CDR2 FQDESV (reference sequence). The CDR3 extends over 14 amino acids. Trimming stripped 5 bases from V and 4 bases from J, with 14 bases between. CDR3 DNA: TGTGCCAGCAGCCCCCCCCCAGGGACCACTGAAGCTTTCTTT. It encodes CASSPPPGTTEAFF.

Note on this clone: Compared with germline, one end of the junction differs, possibly owing to a read error. The rearrangement joins TRBV6-5 to TRBJ2-2, with a tentative D call TRBD1 (6 bases). The germline V gene encodes CDR1 MNHEY and CDR2 SVGAGI. The CDR3 has 15 residues. The DNA of the CDR3 is TGTGCCAGCAGTTACTATGGGGGCGGAACCGGGGAGTTGTATTTT. Its protein product is CASSYYGGGTGELYF.

Concerning this clone: The junction and the germline gene differ at one end; a read error may be behind it. The chain couples TRBV6-5 to TRBJ1-2; D possibly corresponds to TRBD1 (5 bases). The CDR3 length is 14 residues. Per germline, CDR1 MNHEY and CDR2 SVGAGI. CDR3 in DNA: TGTGCCAGCAGTTACACCCAGGGCTACTATGTCTACACCTTC. Translated: CASSYTQGYYVYTF.

This clone has more than one count but fewer than ten. One end of the junction varies from germline; a read error may be responsible. The genes are TRBV6-1 and TRBJ2-7, with a possible D match to TRBD2 (6 bases). There are 16 residues in the CDR3. The germline V gene has CDR1 MNHNS and CDR2 SASEGT. The CDR3 loop reads CASGDSIEGGTYEQYF. Written as DNA, the CDR3 is TGTGCCAGCGGTGATAGCATCGAGGGAGGCACATACGAGCAGTACTTC.

This clone was seen ten or more times. The chain employs TRBV19 and TRBJ2-3, with 7 bases identical to TRBD1. V gave up 3 bases and J gave up 4 bases; unmatched junction bases: 13. CDR1 and CDR2 (germline): LNHDA, SQIVND (reference sequence). The length of the CDR3 is 17 residues. The CDR3 DNA follows: TGTGCCAGTAGTATCGACCGCGACAGGGATTGGCCAGATACGCAGTATTTT. Amino acid sequence: CASSIDRDRDWPDTQYF.

This clone is a singleton in its sample. The same CDR3 also results from other DNA sequences found in this sample. V and J are TRBV3-1 and TRBJ2-3, with D uncertain. V was pared by 8 bases and J by 6 bases, with 12 bases between. The CDR3 has 12 amino acids. The V gene's germline CDR1 is LGHDT and CDR2 YNNKEL (reference sequence). The CDR3 is CASGPGGDTQYF. The CDR3 DNA follows: TGTGCCAGCGGGCCTGGTGGGGATACGCAGTATTTT.

This sequence joins TRBV9 and TRBJ1-3; D remains ambiguous. Germline values: CDR1 SGDLS, CDR2 YYNGEE. The ends were cut back, 4 bases at V and 4 bases at J, with 15 bases in the middle. CDR3 length equals 15 residues. This chain's CDR3 is CASSWNIPSGNTIYF. CDR3 in DNA: TGTGCCAGCAGCTGGAACATTCCCTCAGGAAACACCATATATTTT.

The chain links TRBV5-1 to TRBJ2-1; D is uncertain. The V gene's germline CDR1 is SGHRS and CDR2 YFSETQ. The CDR3 is made up of 14 amino acids. V was cut by 4 bases and J by 6 bases, with 14 bases left in between. In nucleotides, the CDR3 is TGCGCCAGCAGCCGCCTTGACCACCCCAATGAGCAGTTCTTC. This translates into CASSRLDHPNEQFF.

This clone has a count of ten or more. The chain carries TRBV25-1 and TRBJ2-7; D ambiguous. The germline V gene has CDR1 MGHDK and CDR2 SYGVNS. The CDR3 covers 12 residues. V was clipped by 3 bases and J by 7 bases, with 10 bases between them. The CDR3 sequence is CASSEGSSEQYF. Here the CDR3 DNA reads TGTGCCAGCAGTGAGGGTAGTAGTGAGCAGTACTTC.

To note about this clone: A much more abundant neighbour one base away suggests this may be a read error. The genes are TRBV3-1 and TRBJ2-3; D is possibly TRBD1 or TRBD2 (6 bases each). Germline values: CDR1 LGHDT, CDR2 YNNKEL (reference sequence). CDR3 length: 15 residues. CDR3 nucleotide sequence: TGTGCCAGCAGCCCCGGGACAACTAGCAAAGATACGCAGTATTTT. It specifies CASSPGTTSKDTQYF.

The chain recombines TRBV13 with TRBJ2-1; 8 nucleotides agree with TRBD1. This CDR3 is 14 amino acids long. The germline CDR1 and CDR2 sequences are PRHDT and FYEKMQ (reference sequence). After removal of 4 bases from V and 7 bases from J, the junction contained 6 bases not matched to a gene. CDR3 residues: CASSSDHRGNEQFF. CDR3 bases: TGTGCCAGCAGCTCGGACCACAGGGGGAATGAGCAGTTCTTC. The full variable domain, completed using reference TRBV13 and TRBJ2-1, is AAGVIQSPRHLIKEKRETATLKCYPIPRHDTVYWYQQGPGQDPQFLISFYEKMQSDKGSIPDRFSAQQFSDYHSELNMSSLELGDSALYFCASSSDHRGNEQFFGPGTRLTVL.

The CDR3 DNA follows: TGCAGTGTTACTCCGACCTCCACTTCAGATACGCAGTATTTT. This translates into CSVTPTSTSDTQYF. This chain links TRBV20-1 with TRBJ2-3; D is ambiguous. Trimming cost V 7 bases and J 4 bases, with 18 bases left between them. The CDR3 sequence is 14 residues long. Germline V gives CDR1 DFQATT, CDR2 SNEGSKA (reference sequence).

The chain combines TRBV6-2 or TRBV6-3 with TRBJ2-7; D unclear. V was clipped by 6 bases and J by 3 bases, with 15 bases between them. CDR1 is MNHEY and CDR2 is SVGEGT in the germline V gene. This CDR3 is built from 14 residues. CDR3 sequence: CASRTQFGYYEQYF. The DNA for the CDR3 is TGTGCCAGCAGGACCCAGTTTGGGTACTACGAGCAGTACTTC.

This rearrangement joins TRBV11-2 to TRBJ1-1; 10 bases fit TRBD1. Germline trimming cut 3 bases from V and 10 bases from J; bases unmatched to any gene: 5. In germline, CDR1 is SGHAT, CDR2 FQNNGV. The CDR3 consists of 13 residues. CDR3 residues: CASSFSWDRGAFF. Here the CDR3 DNA reads TGTGCCAGCAGCTTTTCCTGGGACAGGGGAGCTTTCTTT.

This clone was observed many times. V gene TRBV5-6 combines with J gene TRBJ2-2, with 8 bases fitting TRBD2. The germline V gene has CDR1 SGHDT and CDR2 YYEEEE. The CDR3 covers 14 residues. V shed 1 base and J 7 bases; nucleotides not matched to a gene: 3. CDR3 loop: CASSLWLAGGELFF. The CDR3 coding sequence is TGTGCCAGCAGCTTGTGGCTAGCGGGCGGGGAGCTGTTTTTT.

Regarding this clone: A junction boundary mismatches the germline segment, possibly from a read error. The V call is TRBV11-2, the J call TRBJ2-3; no clear D. This CDR3 region has 16 residues. Germline V gene lookup returns CDR1 SGHAT and CDR2 FQNNGV. CDR3 region: CASSFRVALSTYTQYF. The CDR3 DNA sequence: TGTGCCAGCAGCTTTCGCGTGGCACTTAGCACATATACGCAGTATTTT.

In this sample, this clone turned up a few times. A read error may account for a junction end that differs from germline. The chain is built from TRBV10-3 and TRBJ2-1; D perhaps matches TRBD1 (5 bases). The CDR3 loop spans 15 amino acids. Germline CDR1 is ENHRY and CDR2 is SYGVKD. CDR3 protein: CAIRQDKGVRNEQLF. CDR3 DNA: TGTGCCATCAGGCAAGACAAAGGGGTGCGCAATGAGCAGCTCTTC.

J is TRBJ2-3 and V is TRBV6-4; 10 bases align to TRBD2. The V gene's germline CDR1 is MRHNA and CDR2 SNTAGT. V shed 5 bases, J shed 3 bases, and the junction held 2 bases outside the gene matches. CDR3 length: 14 amino acids. As DNA, the CDR3 is TGTGCCAGCAGTACTAGCGGGGTAACAGATACGCAGTATTTT. This gives the protein CASSTSGVTDTQYF.

Worth noting for this clone: A read error may account for a junction end that differs from germline. The chain has TRBV9 and TRBJ1-2, with D possibly matching TRBD1 (6 bases). This CDR3 has 13 residues. The V gene's germline CDR1 is SGDLS and CDR2 YYNGEE. The CDR3 here is CASSGQVFYVYTF. The CDR3 coding sequence is TGTGCCAGCAGCGGACAGGTGTTCTATGTCTACACCTTC.

The V gene is TRBV6-1, the J gene TRBJ2-1, with unresolved D. V lost 6 bases and J 5 bases, leaving 8 bases between the germline ends. The germline gives CDR1 MNHNS, CDR2 SASEGT. This CDR3 is 12 amino acids long. The CDR3 DNA reads TGTGCCAGCAGCAACCGCCACAATGAGCAGTTCTTC. Protein product: CASSNRHNEQFF.

This clone was recorded many times. The CDR3 loop reads CASSLVSLAGVLGNEQFF. The CDR3 coding sequence is TGTGCCAGCAGCTTAGTATCCCTAGCGGGAGTATTAGGCAATGAGCAGTTCTTC. This chain joins TRBV7-6 and TRBJ2-1; 10 nucleotides match TRBD2. Germline lookup yields CDR1 SGHVS and CDR2 FNYEAQ. Trimming at V came to 1 base and at J to 6 bases, leaving 12 bases not matched to a gene. This CDR3 is built from 18 residues.

This clone came up a few times. This chain uses TRBV15 with TRBJ1-2; the match to TRBD1 covers 7 bases. This CDR3 has 14 residues. The germline gives CDR1 LNHNV, CDR2 YYDKDF (reference sequence). V trimming: 3 bases; J trimming: 8 bases; junction bases outside the gene matches: 9. CDR3 coding DNA: TGTGCCACCAGCAGGGCTCACAGGGGCTACGGCTACACCTTC. It translates to CATSRAHRGYGYTF.

As for this clone: Compared with germline, one end of the junction differs, possibly owing to a read error. V gene TRBV5-1 combines with J gene TRBJ2-2, with D possibly being TRBD2 (5 bases). CDR1 and CDR2 from the germline V gene are SGHRS and YFSETQ. The CDR3 covers 13 residues. CDR3: CASRDVGTGELFF. The CDR3 DNA is TGCGCCAGCAGAGATGTAGGAACCGGGGAGCTGTTTTTC.

Ten or more counts support this clone. J is TRBJ2-3 and V is TRBV20-1; 7 bases line up with TRBD2. The CDR3 extends over 14 amino acids. Germline CDR1 is DFQATT and CDR2 is SNEGSKA (reference sequence). The ends lost 6 bases at V and 1 base at J; junction bases unmatched: 7. The CDR3 here is CSAVGREGTDTQYF. The CDR3 nucleotides read TGCAGTGCCGTCGGACGGGAGGGCACAGATACGCAGTATTTT.

This clone was observed at least ten times. V is TRBV11-3 and J is TRBJ2-2; unclear D gene. The germline V gene has CDR1 SGHNT and CDR2 YENEEA. The CDR3 runs 13 residues. V was clipped by 2 bases and J by 1 base, with 2 bases between them. The CDR3: CASSLRNTGELFF. The CDR3 DNA reads TGTGCCAGCAGCTTACGGAACACCGGGGAGCTGTTTTTT.

This clone has a handful of counts. Sequence at one end of the junction differs from germline and may be a read error. The chain uses TRBV27 and TRBJ1-5; weak D call: TRBD1 (6 bases). Germline CDR1 and CDR2: MNHEY and SMNVEV (reference sequence). The CDR3 is 15 residues long. This chain's CDR3 is CASSAGQNRNQPQNF. Here the CDR3 DNA reads TGTGCCAGCAGTGCCGGACAGAATAGAAATCAGCCCCAGAATTTT.

This clone was seen a few times. The chain links TRBV4-2 to TRBJ2-6; D may be TRBD1 (5 bases). Trimming took 0 bases from V and 0 from J, leaving 6 bases between them. The germline V gene encodes CDR1 LGHNA and CDR2 YNFKEQ. CDR3 size: 16 residues. The CDR3 DNA reads TGTGCCAGCAGCCAAGATCAGGGCTCTGGGGCCAACGTCCTGACTTTC. It yields the protein CASSQDQGSGANVLTF.

Sample share makes this clone medium-sized (0.01 to 0.1%). The V and J genes are TRBV6-1 and TRBJ1-3, with a tentative D call TRBD1 (5 bases). The CDR3 runs 16 residues. Trimming removed 5 bases at V and 2 bases at J, with 16 bases between. CDR1 and CDR2 from the germline V gene are MNHNS and SASEGT. CDR3 amino acids: CASSPTLGAAGNTIYF. The CDR3 DNA reads as TGTGCCAGCAGTCCTACCCTAGGGGCCGCTGGAAACACCATATATTTT.

Turning to this clone: A much larger clone differs from this one at a single base, so this may be a read error. This sequence joins TRBV20-1 and TRBJ2-3; possibly TRBD2 for D (6 bases). CDR3 size: 16 residues. CDR1 and CDR2 from the germline V gene are DFQATT and SNEGSKA (reference sequence). The CDR3 loop reads CGVEPSVSGNTDTQYF. The DNA for the CDR3 is TGCGGTGTTGAGCCTAGCGTGAGCGGAAACACAGATACGCAGTATTTT.

In its sample, this clone was seen many times. Here the CDR3 reads CSVSGGDPYLQYNEQFF. CDR3 sequence (DNA): TGCAGCGTTAGCGGGGGGGATCCCTATCTCCAGTACAATGAGCAGTTCTTC. The chain employs TRBV29-1 and TRBJ2-1; 10 bases are a match to TRBD2. The V gene end was trimmed by 5 bases and the J gene end by 4 bases; junction bases not matched to a gene: 14. In germline, CDR1 is SQVTM, CDR2 ANQGSEA. The CDR3 consists of 17 residues.